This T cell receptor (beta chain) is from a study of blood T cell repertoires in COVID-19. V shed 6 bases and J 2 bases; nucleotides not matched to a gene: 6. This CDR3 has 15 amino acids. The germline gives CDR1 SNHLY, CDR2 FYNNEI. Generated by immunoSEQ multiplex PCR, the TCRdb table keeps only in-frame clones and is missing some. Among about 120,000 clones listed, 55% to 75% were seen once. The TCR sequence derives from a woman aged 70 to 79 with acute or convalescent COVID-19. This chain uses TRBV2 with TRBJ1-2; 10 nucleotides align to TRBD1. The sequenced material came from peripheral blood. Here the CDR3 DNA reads TGTGCCAGCAGCCAGGGACAGGGGACCAACTATGGCTACACCTTC. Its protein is CASSQGQGTNYGYTF. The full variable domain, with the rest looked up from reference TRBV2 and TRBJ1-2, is EPEVTQTPSHQVTQMGQEVILRCVPISNHLYFYWYRQILGQKVEFLVSFYNNEISEKSEIFDDQFSVERPDGSNFTLKIRSTKLEDSAMYFCASSQGQGTNYGYTFGSGTRLTVV.